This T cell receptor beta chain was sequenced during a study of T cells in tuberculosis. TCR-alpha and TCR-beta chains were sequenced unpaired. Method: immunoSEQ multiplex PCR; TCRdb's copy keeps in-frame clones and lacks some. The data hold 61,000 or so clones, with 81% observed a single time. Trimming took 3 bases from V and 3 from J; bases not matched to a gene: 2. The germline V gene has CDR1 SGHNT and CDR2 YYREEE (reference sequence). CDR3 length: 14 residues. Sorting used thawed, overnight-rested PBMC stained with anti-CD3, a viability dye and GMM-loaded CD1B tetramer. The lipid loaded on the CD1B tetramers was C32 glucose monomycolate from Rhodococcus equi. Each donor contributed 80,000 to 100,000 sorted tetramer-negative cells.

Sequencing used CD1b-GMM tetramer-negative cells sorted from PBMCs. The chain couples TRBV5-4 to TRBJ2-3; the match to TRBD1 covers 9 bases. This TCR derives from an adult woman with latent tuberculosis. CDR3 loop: CASSWDRATDTQYF. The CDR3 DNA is TGTGCCAGCAGCTGGGACAGGGCGACAGATACGCAGTATTTT.